The T cell receptor beta chain described here comes from a study of vaccination effects on CD4 cells after COVID-19. V dropped 1 base and J dropped 6; count of bases not matched to a gene: 10. CDR1 and CDR2 from the germline V gene are MNHEY and SMNVEV (reference sequence). There are 17 residues in the CDR3. CD4+ T cells specific for antigen were expanded with viral peptide pools by the ViraFEST assay before sequencing. The culture ran for under eleven days, and then CD4+ T cells were isolated. Half-medium replacement with IL-2 medium occurred on days 3 and 7. About this clone itself: Its antigen remains unidentified.

Measured with immunoSEQ multiplex PCR; TCRdb has only the in-frame clones, and not every one. The table includes around 54,000 clones, over 75% detected once. The chain employs TRBV27 and TRBJ2-1; 9 bases agree with TRBD1. Sequenced here: CD4+ T cells from PBMCs cultured with HCoV-229E spike peptides, sampled before COVID-19 vaccination. The receptor was isolated from a human donor who received a COVID-19 vaccine. The CDR3 protein is CASSLLGAGTGTNEQFF. The DNA for the CDR3 is TGTGCCAGCAGTTTATTAGGTGCCGGGACAGGGACCAATGAGCAGTTCTTC.